Listed here are 8 T cell receptor beta chains from one sample, sequenced in a study of Graves' ophthalmopathy and Graves' hyperthyroidism. Amplified material comprised TCR beta CDR3 regions derived from RNA transcripts. HTBI-primed RT-PCR formed the first round, and a multiplex PCR formed the second. Each CDR3 protein is one row after TCRdb ran MiXCR on the multiplex PCR reads. This table holds 650,000 to 900,000 distinct CDR3 sequences, 40% found once. Sequenced: peripheral blood. These receptors were collected from an adult man with Graves' ophthalmopathy.

This clonotype has only a few counts. The V call is TRBV10-3, the J call TRBJ2-3, with TRBD1 matching over 8 bases. The CDR3 spans 16 residues. The ends lost 6 bases at V and 6 bases at J; junction bases unmatched: 14. In germline, CDR1 is ENHRY, CDR2 SYGVKD. DNA of the CDR3: TGTGCCATCAGCGAGGGACAGGTGGAACACGTTGATACGCAGTATTTT. The encoded protein is CAISEGQVEHVDTQYF.

This chain joins TRBV7-2 and TRBJ2-5; the D is unclear. The CDR3 length is 12 residues. Trimming left V 5 bases short and J 5 bases short, with 9 bases between. CDR1 and CDR2 from the germline V gene are SGHTA and FQGNSA. In DNA form, the CDR3 reads TGTGCCAGCAGCCAAAATATGGAGACCCAGTACTTC. Translated: CASSQNMETQYF.

This clonotype showed up just a few times. V gene TRBV7-8 combines with J gene TRBJ2-2, with D perhaps TRBD1 or TRBD2 (5 bases each). Trimming cost V 5 bases and J 5 bases, with 21 bases left between them. In germline, CDR1 is SGHVS, CDR2 FQNEAQ. This CDR3 comprises 17 residues. DNA for the CDR3: TGTGCCAGCAGCGGGGGTTTCGTGGGGAAGGGGACCGGGGAGCTGTTTTTT. It translates to CASSGGFVGKGTGELFF.

The J gene is TRBJ2-3, the V gene TRBV2; D is perhaps TRBD1 (5 bases). In germline, CDR1 is SNHLY, CDR2 FYNNEI. This CDR3 spans 15 amino acids. With 3 bases removed from V and 4 bases from J, the gap between germline ends came to 14 bases. Written as DNA, the CDR3 is TGTGCCAGCAGTGACAGGGCAAGTGGCCCAGATACGCAGTATTTT. Residues: CASSDRASGPDTQYF.

This chain connects TRBV7-9 to TRBJ2-2; tentatively, D is TRBD1 (6 bases). Between the trimmed V and J ends, which lost 6 bases and 0 bases, there was a span of 14 bases. This CDR3 has 16 amino acids. Germline CDR1 and CDR2: SEHNR and FQNEAQ (reference sequence). For the CDR3, the DNA is TGTGCCAGCAGTTTTGTCGGGACACCGAACACCGGGGAGCTGTTTTTT. Its translation is CASSFVGTPNTGELFF.

A few counts support this clonotype. The J gene is TRBJ2-3, the V gene TRBV24-1; the D call may be TRBD1 or TRBD2 (5 bases each). Trimming shortened V by 2 bases and J by 4 bases, and 12 bases separated the two germline ends. The CDR3 has 15 residues. Germline V gene data show CDR1 as KGHDR and CDR2 as SFDVKD. The CDR3 DNA sequence: TGTGCCACCAGTGATTCGGGACCAGGCTCAGATACGCAGTATTTT. Translation: CATSDSGPGSDTQYF.

This clonotype has a count of ten or more. The chain combines TRBV13 with TRBJ1-1, with D uncertain. The V gene's germline CDR1 is PRHDT and CDR2 FYEKMQ (reference sequence). The CDR3 length is 11 residues. The V gene lost 1 base and the J gene lost 7 bases, with 4 bases spanning the gap. The CDR3 protein is CASSLANEAFF. In DNA, the CDR3 is TGTGCCAGCAGCTTAGCAAATGAAGCTTTCTTT.

There are a few counts of this clonotype. This rearrangement joins TRBV12-3 or TRBV12-4 to TRBJ2-7; 10 nucleotides line up with TRBD2. V lost 6 bases to trimming and J lost 2 bases; unmatched junction nucleotides: 7. The CDR3 consists of 15 residues. CDR3 sequence: CASRTGTSETYEQYF. The DNA for the CDR3 is TGTGCCAGCAGGACCGGGACTAGCGAGACCTACGAGCAGTACTTC.